The 17 T cell receptor beta chains below all came from one sample that was sequenced in a study of cytomegalovirus exposure and HLA in healthy donors (dated by TCRdb to about 2017). Libraries were prepared through the immunoSEQ multiplex PCR assay. TCRdb took this table from immuneACCESS and kept in-frame rearrangements with V and J called. Such tables lack part of the clones; where checked against another copy, unresolved V genes explain under half of the gap, and the rest is unexplained. This sample holds more than 85,000 clones; about 88% were observed only once. More than 2% of the sample rests with the top ten. Material for sequencing was PBMCs. The origin of the receptors is a woman younger than 35 in good health and CMV-seronegative.

V gene TRBV9 combines with J gene TRBJ2-1; 8 bases agree with TRBD2. This CDR3 has 15 amino acids. Germline loops: CDR1 SGDLS, CDR2 YYNGEE. Trimming took 3 bases from V and 6 from J; bases not matched to a gene: 8. The CDR3 sequence is CASSAGGRQPNEQFF. The CDR3 region has the DNA TGTGCCAGCAGCGCGGGGGGGAGGCAGCCCAATGAGCAGTTCTTC.

The rearrangement joins TRBV15 to TRBJ2-6; 7 bases align to TRBD1. After removal of 1 base from V and 1 base from J, the junction contained 4 bases not matched to a gene. The CDR3 has 17 amino acids. Germline CDR1 is LNHNV and CDR2 is YYDKDF (reference sequence). For the CDR3, the DNA is TGTGCCACCAGCAGAGGACAGGGTAAATCTGGGGCCAACGTCCTGACTTTC. Residues: CATSRGQGKSGANVLTF.

This clone was seen once. The genes are TRBV5-1 and TRBJ1-6; a weak D match, TRBD1 (6 bases). The V end was cut by 4 bases, the J end by 8 bases, with 16 bases between. The CDR3 contains 15 residues. In germline, CDR1 is SGHRS, CDR2 YFSETQ. This chain's CDR3 is CASSLQGIGDSPLHF. The CDR3, as DNA: TGCGCCAGCAGCCTCCAGGGGATCGGAGATTCACCCCTCCACTTT.

This clone occurred once. The V call is TRBV29-1, the J call TRBJ2-1, with a possible D match to TRBD2 (7 bases). The CDR3 contains 13 residues. The V gene's germline CDR1 is SQVTM and CDR2 ANQGSEA. Trimming took 6 bases from V and 8 from J, leaving 17 bases between them. The CDR3 reads CSVNTPGGDEQFF. CDR3 DNA sequence: TGCAGCGTGAATACCCCGGGGGGCGATGAGCAGTTCTTC.

J is TRBJ2-2 and V is TRBV2, with 8 bases that match TRBD2. The trim removed 7 bases at V and 2 bases at J, leaving 9 bases unmatched. CDR3 size: 16 residues. Germline V CDR1 and CDR2: SNHLY, FYNNEI. The CDR3 loop reads CASTEFSGVNTGELFF. In DNA form, the CDR3 reads TGTGCCAGCACCGAATTTAGCGGGGTCAACACCGGGGAGCTGTTTTTT.

The gene calls are TRBV28 and TRBJ1-2; 9 nucleotides agree with TRBD1. The V and J ends lost 6 bases and 5 bases, in that order; junction bases with no gene match: 13. Per the germline V gene, CDR1 is MDHEN and CDR2 is SYDVKM. CDR3 length: 16 residues. The CDR3 bases are TGTGCCAGCAGATCGACAGGGGGTAACGTCGCTTATGGCTACACCTTC. The encoded protein is CASRSTGGNVAYGYTF.

The table lists this clone with a few counts. A junction end diverges from the germline sequence, so it may reflect a read error. The V and J genes are TRBV29-1 and TRBJ2-1, with 10 bases matching TRBD2. Germline values: CDR1 SQVTM, CDR2 ANQGSEA. This CDR3 spans 14 amino acids. The CDR3 region has the DNA TGCAGCGGTGAAAGCGGGAGGGCTTTCGATGAGCAGTTCTTC. Encoded protein: CSGESGRAFDEQFF.

The chain employs TRBV11-2 and TRBJ1-5; D is perhaps TRBD1 (5 bases). The CDR3 is made up of 13 amino acids. Germline CDR1 reads SGHAT; CDR2 reads FQNNGV. V lost 0 bases to trimming and J lost 7 bases, with 7 bases between them. The CDR3 loop is CASSLDRAQPQHF. The CDR3 region has the DNA TGTGCCAGCAGCTTAGACAGGGCCCAGCCCCAGCATTTT.

The chain uses TRBV7-6 and TRBJ1-2; 7 positions agree with TRBD1. This CDR3 spans 13 amino acids. Germline assignment: CDR1 SGHVS and CDR2 FNYEAQ. The ends lost 5 bases at V and 2 bases at J; junction bases unmatched: 2. CDR3 region: CASSQDRNYGYTF. Here the CDR3 DNA reads TGTGCCAGCAGCCAGGACAGGAACTATGGCTACACCTTC.

The chain employs TRBV7-3 and TRBJ1-1; D gene uncertain. V was trimmed by 3 bases and J by 2 bases, leaving 7 bases between them. Germline V gene sequence: CDR1 SGHTA, CDR2 FQGTGA. This CDR3 region has 13 residues. The CDR3 loop is CASSFSPNTEAFF. CDR3 nucleotides: TGTGCCAGCAGCTTCTCTCCCAACACTGAAGCTTTCTTT.

The chain has TRBV29-1 and TRBJ1-4; D is possibly TRBD1 (5 bases). The germline CDR1 and CDR2 sequences are SQVTM and ANQGSEA. The length of the CDR3 is 13 residues. V lost 4 bases to trimming and J lost 4 bases, with 10 bases between them. The CDR3 DNA sequence: TGCAGCGTTGTAACAGGCATTAATGAAAAACTGTTTTTT. It yields the protein CSVVTGINEKLFF.

V and J are TRBV5-1 and TRBJ2-3; TRBD2 aligns across 10 bases. The CDR3 has 15 residues. Germline V lookup: CDR1 SGHRS, CDR2 YFSETQ. V was pared by 6 bases and J by 3 bases, with 7 bases of the junction left unmatched. Here the CDR3 DNA reads TGCGCCAGCACCCTAATAGCGGGGGGTACAGATACGCAGTATTTT. This translates into CASTLIAGGTDTQYF.

This chain joins TRBV6-1 and TRBJ2-7, with 8 bases aligning to TRBD2. The CDR3 totals 15 residues. J was trimmed by 1 base and V by 8 bases; bases with no gene match: 10. CDR1 MNHNS and CDR2 SASEGT come from the germline V gene. This chain's CDR3 is CASQRVAGGSYEQYF. CDR3 bases: TGTGCCAGCCAGAGGGTGGCGGGGGGTTCCTACGAGCAGTACTTC.

This clone appeared once. V usage is TRBV15 and J usage is TRBJ2-6; D not resolved. Germline V lookup: CDR1 LNHNV, CDR2 YYDKDF (reference sequence). Trimming shortened V by 2 bases and J by 0 bases, and 11 bases separated the two germline ends. The CDR3 runs 17 residues. The CDR3 region is CATSRSGFSSGANVLTF. The CDR3 nucleotides are TGTGCCACCAGCAGAAGTGGCTTCAGCTCTGGGGCCAACGTCCTGACTTTC.

The chain joins TRBV28 to TRBJ1-4; D remains unclear. The germline V gene encodes CDR1 MDHEN and CDR2 SYDVKM. Trimming took off 3 bases at V and 2 bases at J, with 13 bases between the two ends. The CDR3 sequence is 16 residues long. The CDR3 is CASSLIGVGTNEKLFF. CDR3 sequence (DNA): TGTGCCAGCAGTTTGATCGGGGTTGGGACTAATGAAAAACTGTTTTTT.

The count of this clone is one. The rearrangement links TRBV15 to TRBJ2-7; D possibly corresponds to TRBD1 (6 bases). The CDR3 is made up of 15 amino acids. The ends were cut back, 0 bases at V and 1 base at J, with 10 bases in the middle. CDR1 LNHNV and CDR2 YYDKDF come from the germline V gene (reference sequence). This CDR3 is CATSREAGESYEQYF. The CDR3 bases are TGTGCCACCAGCAGAGAGGCAGGGGAGTCCTACGAGCAGTACTTC.

The chain employs TRBV28 and TRBJ2-3; 10 bases are shared with TRBD2. Germline values: CDR1 MDHEN, CDR2 SYDVKM. Unmatched junction bases numbered 5, after V lost 2 bases and J lost 6 bases. CDR3 length: 15 residues. In DNA form, the CDR3 reads TGTGCCAGCAGTTTAGGGGCTAGCGGGAGTGATACGCAGTATTTT. It encodes CASSLGASGSDTQYF. Full variable domain (missing parts from reference TRBV28 and TRBJ2-3): DVKVTQSSRYLVKRTGEKVFLECVQDMDHENMFWYRQDPGLGLRLIYFSYDVKMKEKGDIPEGYSVSREKKERFSLILESASTNQTSMYLCASSLGASGSDTQYFGPGTRLTVL.